The T cell receptor (beta chain) described here comes from a study of technical replicates of blood from a handful of donors. V shed 5 bases and J 3 bases; nucleotides not matched to a gene: 5. Germline values: CDR1 SNHLY, CDR2 FYNNEI. This CDR3 region has 14 residues. TCRdb keeps only in-frame clones here, not all; method: immunoSEQ multiplex PCR. The repertoire holds about 89,000 clones, with just under 95% as singletons. The specimen sequenced was T cells isolated from PBMCs. The chain employs TRBV2 and TRBJ2-7; the match to TRBD1 covers 9 bases. The receptor comes from a human donor in good health. The CDR3 DNA reads TGTGCCAGCAGTCAACAGGGGGCCGGCTACGAGCAGTACTTC. Its protein product is CASSQQGAGYEQYF.